Following are 11 T cell receptor beta chains from one sample sequenced in a study of blood T cell repertoires in COVID-19. Some clones are missing from TCRdb's copy, which holds only in-frame ones; the method was immunoSEQ multiplex PCR. The table records about 200,000 clones, over 75% of them present only once. Source material: peripheral blood. The receptor set was obtained from a woman aged 40-49 years with acute or convalescent COVID-19.

The chain combines TRBV11-2 with TRBJ2-7; perhaps TRBD2 as D (6 bases). The V end lost 0 bases, the J end lost 6 bases, and 21 bases lay between the germline ends. This CDR3 is built from 17 residues. The germline CDR1 and CDR2 sequences are SGHAT and FQNNGV. The CDR3 DNA sequence: TGTGCCAGCAGCTTAGATGGAAGGGACTTCCTCTTTCGCGAGCAGTACGTC. It is translated as CASSLDGRDFLFREQYV.

The chain carries TRBV5-4 and TRBJ2-3, with 16 bases lining up with TRBD2. The germline gives CDR1 SGHNT, CDR2 YYREEE (reference sequence). J was trimmed by 2 bases and V by 3 bases; bases with no gene match: 9. This CDR3 spans 19 amino acids. The CDR3 loop reads CASSSPGTSGGEFTDTQYF. CDR3 coding DNA: TGTGCCAGCAGCTCCCCGGGGACTAGCGGGGGGGAGTTCACAGATACGCAGTATTTT. The full variable domain, completed using reference TRBV5-4 and TRBJ2-3, is ETGVTQSPTHLIKTRGQQVTLRCSSQSGHNTVSWYQQALGQGPQFIFQYYREEENGRGNFPPRFSGLQFPNYSSELNVNALELDDSALYLCASSSPGTSGGEFTDTQYFGPGTRLTVL.

This chain uses TRBV6-1 with TRBJ1-6, with D perhaps TRBD1 (6 bases). Germline CDR1 reads MNHNS; CDR2 reads SASEGT. The V gene lost 2 bases and the J gene lost 5 bases, with 10 bases spanning the gap. This CDR3 is built from 15 residues. The CDR3 here is CASSERHRDNSPLHF. In nucleotides, the CDR3 is TGTGCCAGCAGTGAAAGGCACAGGGATAATTCACCCCTCCACTTT.

The chain is built from TRBV5-1 and TRBJ2-2, with 9 bases lining up with TRBD1. J lost 6 bases, V lost 2 bases, and 5 bases had no gene match. The germline V gene encodes CDR1 SGHRS and CDR2 YFSETQ. This CDR3 region has 15 residues. The CDR3 nucleotides read TGCGCCAGCAGCTTCGGGACAGGGAGGCCCGGGGAGCTGTTTTTT. It translates to CASSFGTGRPGELFF. The full variable domain, its missing parts supplied by reference TRBV5-1 and TRBJ2-2, is KAGVTQTPRYLIKTRGQQVTLSCSPISGHRSVSWYQQTPGQGLQFLFEYFSETQRNKGNFPGRFSGRQFSNSRSEMNVSTLELGDSALYLCASSFGTGRPGELFFGEGSRLTVL.

The rearrangement uses TRBV3-1 (or the pseudogene TRBV3-2) and TRBJ2-3; D uncertain. V lost 0 bases, J lost 8 bases, and 9 bases lay in between. The germline V gene has CDR1 LGHDT and CDR2 YNNKEL (reference sequence). The CDR3 sequence is 13 residues long. The CDR3 nucleotides are TGTGCCAGCAGCCAAGATTCGCTGGCTACGCAGTATTTT. Protein: CASSQDSLATQYF.

The chain recombines TRBV7-2 with TRBJ1-3; D is undetermined. In germline, CDR1 is SGHTA, CDR2 FQGNSA. V lost 6 bases and J lost 0, with 9 bases in between. CDR3 length: 14 amino acids. CDR3 sequence reads: CASSSSRSGNTIYF. DNA for the CDR3: TGTGCCAGCAGTTCCTCGCGCTCTGGAAACACCATATATTTT.

The chain is built from TRBV4-1 and TRBJ2-4, with TRBD1 identical over 7 bases. Germline CDR1 MGHRA, CDR2 YSYEKL. The CDR3 covers 13 residues. The V gene end was trimmed by 5 bases and the J gene end by 3 bases; junction bases not matched to a gene: 1. The CDR3 sequence: CASSWDSKNIQYF. The CDR3 DNA sequence: TGCGCCAGCAGCTGGGACAGCAAAAACATTCAGTACTTC.

A single count supports this clone. This sequence joins TRBV11-2 and TRBJ1-1, with D perhaps TRBD1 (5 bases). This CDR3 comprises 13 residues. The V gene's germline CDR1 is SGHAT and CDR2 FQNNGV. V was trimmed by 4 bases and J by 5 bases, leaving 11 bases between them. The CDR3 sequence is CASSWGEGTEAFF. In DNA form, the CDR3 reads TGTGCCAGCAGCTGGGGGGAAGGGACTGAAGCTTTCTTT.

This chain uses TRBV7-9 with TRBJ1-2; 8 bases map to TRBD1. CDR1 SEHNR and CDR2 FQNEAQ come from the germline V gene (reference sequence). The CDR3 sequence is 15 residues long. V trimming: 5 bases; J trimming: 8 bases; junction bases outside the gene matches: 13. CDR3 amino acids: CASSQDRGQLIGYTF. As DNA, the CDR3 is TGTGCCAGCAGCCAAGACAGGGGCCAGTTAATCGGCTACACCTTC.

V usage is TRBV7-9 and J usage is TRBJ2-7, with D perhaps TRBD2 (7 bases). CDR3 length equals 13 residues. Trimming removed 2 bases from V and 5 bases from J, with 10 bases in between. The V gene's germline CDR1 is SEHNR and CDR2 FQNEAQ (reference sequence). The CDR3 protein is CASSLRGAHEQYV. DNA of the CDR3: TGTGCCAGCAGCTTACGGGGGGCCCACGAGCAGTACGTC.

V is TRBV5-1 and J is TRBJ1-4, with D maybe TRBD1 (5 bases). The CDR3 runs to 14 residues. Per germline, CDR1 SGHRS and CDR2 YFSETQ. The V and J ends lost 6 bases and 4 bases respectively, with 13 bases between them. The DNA for the CDR3 is TGCGCCAGCAACCCCGGGGGGGGTAATGAAAAACTGTTTTTT. Encoded protein: CASNPGGGNEKLFF.